The 9 T cell receptor beta chains presented below share a single source sample, sequenced in a study of T cell repertoires in breast cancer. An expanded emulsion RT-PCR with primers for all TCR V genes paired CD8+ T cell chains. During the second nested PCR, blocking oligonucleotides suppressed genes that were not paired. Each CDR3 protein gets one entry after TCRdb re-called the emulsion pairing reads with MiXCR. This table has nearly 40,000 distinct CDR3 sequences, 45% appearing once. The sequencing input was CD8+ T cells. The receptors stem from a pool of human donors with breast cancer or a healthy control (not recorded which).

This chain links TRBV20-1 with TRBJ2-1; 11 bases match TRBD2. Losses at the gene ends were 5 bases for V and 0 bases for J; bases not matched to a gene: 9. This CDR3 comprises 17 residues. Germline V gives CDR1 DFQATT, CDR2 SNEGSKA (reference sequence). The CDR3 protein is CSAPGLAAPNSYNEQFF. CDR3 nucleotide sequence: TGCAGTGCTCCGGGACTAGCGGCCCCTAACTCCTACAATGAGCAGTTCTTC.

This chain joins TRBV10-3 and TRBJ2-3; the D call may be TRBD1 or TRBD2 (5 bases each). This CDR3 has 15 amino acids. Germline loops: CDR1 ENHRY, CDR2 SYGVKD. V was pared by 4 bases and J by 2 bases, with 13 bases between. The CDR3 DNA reads TGTGCCATCAGTGGAGGGGTACTGAACACAGATACGCAGTATTTT. This sequence encodes CAISGGVLNTDTQYF.

The V call is TRBV25-1, the J call TRBJ2-7, with TRBD2 matching 8 bases. Germline values: CDR1 MGHDK, CDR2 SYGVNS. This CDR3 is built from 15 residues. V was clipped by 3 bases and J by 4 bases; unmatched bases: 8. CDR3 coding DNA: TGTGCCAGCAGTGACCATAGCGGGATGGGTTACGAGCAGTACTTC. Its translation: CASSDHSGMGYEQYF.

The V call is TRBV7-8, the J call TRBJ2-1; the match to TRBD2 covers 11 bases. The J segment lost 4 bases and the V segment lost 5 bases, leaving 7 bases of the junction unmatched. CDR1 is SGHVS and CDR2 is FQNEAQ in the germline V gene. CDR3 length: 16 residues. The CDR3 DNA reads as TGTGCCAGCAGCCAGGCCGGGACTAGCGGTTACAATGAGCAGTTCTTC. This encodes CASSQAGTSGYNEQFF.

This CDR3 reads CASSYSSQSPRDYGYTF. CDR3 nucleotide sequence: TGTGCCAGCAGTTACTCGAGTCAGTCCCCGCGTGACTATGGCTACACCTTC. V usage is TRBV6-6 and J usage is TRBJ1-2; D unresolved. Trimming took 0 bases from V and 3 from J, leaving 17 bases between them. The CDR3 is made up of 17 amino acids. Germline V lookup: CDR1 MNHNY, CDR2 SVGAGI (reference sequence).

The rearrangement joins TRBV12-3 or TRBV12-4 to TRBJ2-3; a weak D match, TRBD2 (5 bases). CDR3 length: 15 residues. Trimming stripped 4 bases from V and 5 bases from J, with 16 bases between. CDR3: CASSWGRGRKDTQYF. The CDR3 nucleotides are TGTGCCAGCAGTTGGGGTCGGGGTAGAAAAGATACGCAGTATTTT.

V gene TRBV19 combines with J gene TRBJ1-2; 7 bases line up with TRBD1. The ends lost 6 bases at V and 4 bases at J; junction bases unmatched: 5. The CDR3 sequence is 13 residues long. Germline lookup yields CDR1 LNHDA and CDR2 SQIVND (reference sequence). CDR3 sequence (DNA): TGTGCCAGTAGACAGGGGATCTTCTATGGCTACACCTTC. Amino acids: CASRQGIFYGYTF.

V is TRBV14 and J is TRBJ2-1, with 8 bases matching TRBD2. V shed 3 bases and J 2 bases; nucleotides not matched to a gene: 9. CDR3 size: 17 residues. CDR1 SGHDN and CDR2 FVKESK come from the germline V gene. The CDR3: CASSQERGSNPYNEQFF. The CDR3 region has the DNA TGTGCCAGCAGCCAGGAGCGGGGGTCGAACCCCTACAATGAGCAGTTCTTC.

Ten or more counts support this clonotype. V is TRBV7-6 and J is TRBJ2-3; D remains unclear. The V end was cut by 4 bases, the J end by 6 bases, with 5 bases between. This CDR3 is built from 11 residues. Germline V gene sequence: CDR1 SGHVS, CDR2 FNYEAQ. This CDR3 reads CASSSTDTQYF. Here the CDR3 DNA reads TGTGCCAGCAGCTCTACGGATACGCAGTATTTT.